This T cell receptor beta chain was captured by sequencing in a study of blood T cell repertoires in COVID-19. As for the study in general: Italy, Spain and the United States were the sources of the convalescent and acute COVID-19 samples.

The assay was immunoSEQ multiplex PCR, and TCRdb's table has in-frame clones only and misses some. Among roughly 200,000 clones listed, 86% were seen once. Looked up from germline, CDR1 is MGHDK and CDR2 is SYGVNS. Trimming left V 4 bases short and J 5 bases short, with 23 bases between. CDR3 length equals 17 residues. Sequenced: PBMCs or T cells enriched from blood (not recorded which). The rearrangement joins TRBV25-1 to TRBJ2-5; D ambiguous. The receptor was isolated from a middle-aged woman in a cohort exposed to, infected with or recovered from COVID-19 (not recorded which). This chain's CDR3 is CASSGNLGSGSRETQYF. The CDR3 DNA reads as TGTGCCAGCAGTGGAAACCTCGGATCCGGGTCGAGGGAGACCCAGTACTTC.